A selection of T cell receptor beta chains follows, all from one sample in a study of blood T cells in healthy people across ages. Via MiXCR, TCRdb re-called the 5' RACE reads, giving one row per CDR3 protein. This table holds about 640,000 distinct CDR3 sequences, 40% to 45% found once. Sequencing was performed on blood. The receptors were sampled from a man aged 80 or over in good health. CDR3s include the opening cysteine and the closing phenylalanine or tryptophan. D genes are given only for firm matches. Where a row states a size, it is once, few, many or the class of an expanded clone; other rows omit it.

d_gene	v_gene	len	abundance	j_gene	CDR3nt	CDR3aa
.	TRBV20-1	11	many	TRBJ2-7	TGCAGTGCTAGAGGAGGCCGGGAGCAGTACTTC	CSARGGREQYF
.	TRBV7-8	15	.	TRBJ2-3	TGTGCCAGCAGCCTACCCACATCAGGAGGAAATACGCAGTATTTT	CASSLPTSGGNTQYF
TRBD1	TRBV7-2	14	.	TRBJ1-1	TGTGCCAGCAGCCCCGAGTCCGGGACAGGGAAAGCTTTCTTT	CASSPESGTGKAFF
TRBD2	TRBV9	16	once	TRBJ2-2	TGTGCCAGCAGCGTTTGGGCGGGAGCGAACACCGGGGAGCTGTTTTTT	CASSVWAGANTGELFF
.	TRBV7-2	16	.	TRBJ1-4	TGTGCCAGCAGCTTACGACAGGCGACAACTAATGAAAAACTGTTTTTT	CASSLRQATTNEKLFF
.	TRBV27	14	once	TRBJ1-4	TGTGCCAGCAGTTTATCGGGGGCCTTGGAAAAACTGTTTTTT	CASSLSGALEKLFF
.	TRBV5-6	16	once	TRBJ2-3	TGTGCCAGCAGCCGGGGACGGACTACTAGCACAGATACGCAGTATTTT	CASSRGRTTSTDTQYF
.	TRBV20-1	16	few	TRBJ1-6	.	CSASVRFGGGDSPLHF
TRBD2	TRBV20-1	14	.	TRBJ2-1	TGCAGTGCCCCCCAAGCGGGAGGCAGGAATGAGCAGTTCTTC	CSAPQAGGRNEQFF
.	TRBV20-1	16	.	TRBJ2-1	TGCAGTGCCCCGAACCTGAAGGGGGGCGTAGGTAATGAGCAGTTCTTC	CSAPNLKGGVGNEQFF
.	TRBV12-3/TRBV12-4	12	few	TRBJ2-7	TGTGCCAGCAGCAGCGACTCCATCGAGCAGTACTTC	CASSSDSIEQYF
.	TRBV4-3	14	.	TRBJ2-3	TGCGCCAGCAGCCAAGATTTGTATACAGATACGCAGTATTTT	CASSQDLYTDTQYF
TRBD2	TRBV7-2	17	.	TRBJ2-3	TGTGCCAGCAGCTTAGCCGGGGCGGGGGGGCCACAAGATACGCAGTATTTT	CASSLAGAGGPQDTQYF
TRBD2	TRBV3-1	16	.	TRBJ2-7	TGTGCCAGCAGCCAAGTTGGAGGGAGGGCTAAGTACGAGCAGTACTTC	CASSQVGGRAKYEQYF
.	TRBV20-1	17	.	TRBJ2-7	TGCAGTGCCGGGCTAGCAGCCGGAGTTGGGTCCTACAATGAGCAGTACTTC	CSAGLAAGVGSYNEQYF
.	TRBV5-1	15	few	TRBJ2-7	TGCGCCAGCAGCTCGTCGGCTAGTGGAACCTACGAGCAGTACTTC	CASSSSASGTYEQYF
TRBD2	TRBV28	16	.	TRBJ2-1	TGTGCCAGCAGTTCTCCGGGACTAGCTGTACACAATGAGCAGTTCTTC	CASSSPGLAVHNEQFF
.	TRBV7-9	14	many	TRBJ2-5	TGTGCCAGCAGCTTAAGGGTCCAAGAAGAGACCCAGTACTTC	CASSLRVQEETQYF
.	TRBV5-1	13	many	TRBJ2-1	TGCGCCAGCAGTACAGGTCTGTACAATGAGCAGTTCTTC	CASSTGLYNEQFF
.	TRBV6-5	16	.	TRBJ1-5	TGTGCCAGCAGTTCTGGTACAGGGCGGAGCAATCAGCCCCAGCATTTT	CASSSGTGRSNQPQHF
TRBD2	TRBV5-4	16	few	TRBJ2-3	TGTGCCAGCAGCCTGGGGGCGGGAGGCACATGGCGTACGCAGTATTTT	CASSLGAGGTWRTQYF
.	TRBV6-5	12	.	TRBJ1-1	TGTGCCAGCAGTACGGGGGGGGGTGAAGCTTTCTTT	CASSTGGGEAFF
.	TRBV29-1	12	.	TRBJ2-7	TGCAGCGTGAGGGGAGACTCCTACGAGCGGTACTTC	CSVRGDSYERYF
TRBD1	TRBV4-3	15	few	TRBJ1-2	TGCGCCAGCAGCCAAGATAATGGAGGGGGCCGGGGCTACACCTTC	CASSQDNGGGRGYTF
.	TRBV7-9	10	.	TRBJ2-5	TGTGCCAGCAGCTTTGAGACCCAGTACTTC	CASSFETQYF
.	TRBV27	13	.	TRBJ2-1	TGTGCCAGCAGTTTAAGTTCCGGCTATGAGCAGTTCTTC	CASSLSSGYEQFF
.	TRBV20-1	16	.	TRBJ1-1	TGCAGTGCCACGGCGGCGGAGACCCCTCGGAACACTGAAGCTTTCTTT	CSATAAETPRNTEAFF
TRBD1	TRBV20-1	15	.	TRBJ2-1	TGCAGTGCTTATCCGGGACAGGGGAGGGGCAATGAGCAGTTCTTC	CSAYPGQGRGNEQFF
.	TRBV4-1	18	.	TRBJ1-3	TGCGCCAGCAGCCAAGGCCCTGGACAGAGAGTCTCTGGAAACACCATATATTTT	CASSQGPGQRVSGNTIYF
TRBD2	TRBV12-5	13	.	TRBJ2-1	TGTGCTAGTGGTGGACTAGCGGGAGATGAGCAGTTCTTC	CASGGLAGDEQFF
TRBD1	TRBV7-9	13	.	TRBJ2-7	TGTGCCAGCAGCCGGGACAGGGCCAATGAGCAGTACTTC	CASSRDRANEQYF
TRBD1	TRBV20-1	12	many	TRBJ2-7	TGCAGTGCCCCAAACAGGGGGCGCGAGCAGTACTTC	CSAPNRGREQYF
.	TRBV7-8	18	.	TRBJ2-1	TGTGCCAGCAGCCTAAGCGACAGGGGTAGTAGCGGGAGTATTGAGCAGTTCTTC	CASSLSDRGSSGSIEQFF
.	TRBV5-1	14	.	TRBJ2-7	TGCGCCAGCAGCTTTCGGCCCAGGTCCTACGGGCAGTACTTC	CASSFRPRSYGQYF
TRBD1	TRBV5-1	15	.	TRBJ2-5	TGCGCCAGCAGTTTTGGGACAGGTTCCCGGGAGACCCAGTACTTC	CASSFGTGSRETQYF
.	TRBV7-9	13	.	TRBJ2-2	TGTGCCAGCAGCTTACCGCGGGCCGGGGAGCTGTTTTTT	CASSLPRAGELFF
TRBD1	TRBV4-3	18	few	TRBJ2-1	TGCGCCAGCAGCCAAGATTGGATGGACAGGGTATCTGACAATGAGCAGTTCTTC	CASSQDWMDRVSDNEQFF
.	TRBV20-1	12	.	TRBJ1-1	TGCAGTGCGCGAGACAGTCTCACTGAAGCTTTCTTT	CSARDSLTEAFF
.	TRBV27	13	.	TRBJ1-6	TGTGCCACGACAGCCCGCTATAATTCACCCCTCCACTTT	CATTARYNSPLHF
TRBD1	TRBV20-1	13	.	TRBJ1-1	TGCAGTGCTAGGGACCCGGAGGGGGCGAAGGCTTTCTTT	CSARDPEGAKAFF
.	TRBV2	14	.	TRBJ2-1	TGTGCCAGCAGTGAAATGGTGGTGATAGGTGAGCAGTTCTTC	CASSEMVVIGEQFF
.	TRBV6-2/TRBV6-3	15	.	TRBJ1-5	TGTGCCAGCAGCCTCCTATATTCTTCCAATCAGCCCCAGCATTTT	CASSLLYSSNQPQHF
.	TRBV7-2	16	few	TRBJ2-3	TGTGCCAGCAGCTTGAGGCCTCTCAAGTTCACAGATACGCAGTATTTT	CASSLRPLKFTDTQYF
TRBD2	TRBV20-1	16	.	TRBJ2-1	TGCAGTGCTTCACGCCGGCTAGCGGGAGTGTTGGATGAGCAGTTCTTC	CSASRRLAGVLDEQFF
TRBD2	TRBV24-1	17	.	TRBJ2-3	TGTGCCGCCAGTGATCCCGGGACTAGCGGGAGAACAGATACGCAGTATTTT	CAASDPGTSGRTDTQYF
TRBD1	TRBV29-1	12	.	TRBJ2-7	TGCAGCGTTGGACGACAGGGGTACGAGCAGTACTTC	CSVGRQGYEQYF
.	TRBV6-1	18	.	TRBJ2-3	TGTGCCAGCAGTGAGTACCCTGGGACTTTCGAAGGTACAGATACGCAGTATTTT	CASSEYPGTFEGTDTQYF
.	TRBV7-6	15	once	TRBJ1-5	TGTGCCAGCAGCTTAGCCCAAGGGCTCTATCAGCCCCAGCATTTT	CASSLAQGLYQPQHF
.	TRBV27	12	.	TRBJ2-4	TGTGCCGGGGGCATCCCACGGCACATTCAGTACTTC	CAGGIPRHIQYF
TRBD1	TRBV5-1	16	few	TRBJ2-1	TGCGCCAGCAGCTTGGTTCAGGCAGGGGGATGGAATGAGCAGTTCTTC	CASSLVQAGGWNEQFF
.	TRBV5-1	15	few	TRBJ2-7	TGCGCCAGCAGCTTGGTTGGGAGGGGGCTGGACGAGCAGTACTTC	CASSLVGRGLDEQYF
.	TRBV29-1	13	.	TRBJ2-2	TGCAGCGTTGGGACAACGAACACCGGGGAGCTGTTTTTT	CSVGTTNTGELFF
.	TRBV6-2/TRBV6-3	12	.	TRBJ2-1	TGTGCCAGCAACCAAATTAGCGGTGAGCGGTTCTTC	CASNQISGERFF
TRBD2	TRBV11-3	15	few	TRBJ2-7	TGTGCCAGCAGCCCGGGGACTAGCGGGAGGGGTGAGCAGTACTTC	CASSPGTSGRGEQYF
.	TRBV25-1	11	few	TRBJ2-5	TGTGCCGGCCAGGGGGGAGAGACCCAGTACTTC	CAGQGGETQYF
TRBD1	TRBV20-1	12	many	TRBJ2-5	TGCAGCGCCACAGGGGGCGGGGAGACCCAGTACTTC	CSATGGGETQYF
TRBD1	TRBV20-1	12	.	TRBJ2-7	TGCAGTGCTGGGACAGAGCTTTACGAGCAGTACTTC	CSAGTELYEQYF